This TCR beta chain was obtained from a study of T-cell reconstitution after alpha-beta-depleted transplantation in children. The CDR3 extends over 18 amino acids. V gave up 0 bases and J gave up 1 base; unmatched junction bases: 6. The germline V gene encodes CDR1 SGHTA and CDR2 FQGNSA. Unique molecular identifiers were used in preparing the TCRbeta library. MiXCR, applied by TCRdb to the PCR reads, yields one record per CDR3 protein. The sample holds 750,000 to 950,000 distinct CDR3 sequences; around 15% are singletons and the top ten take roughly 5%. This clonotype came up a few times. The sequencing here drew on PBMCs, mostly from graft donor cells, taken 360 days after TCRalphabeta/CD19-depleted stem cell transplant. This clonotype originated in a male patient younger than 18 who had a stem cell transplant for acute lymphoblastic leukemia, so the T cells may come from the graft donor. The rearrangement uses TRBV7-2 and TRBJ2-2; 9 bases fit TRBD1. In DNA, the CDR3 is TGTGCCAGCAGCTTAGCCTTCCCGGGACAGGGGAACACCGGGGAGCTGTTTTTT. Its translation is CASSLAFPGQGNTGELFF.